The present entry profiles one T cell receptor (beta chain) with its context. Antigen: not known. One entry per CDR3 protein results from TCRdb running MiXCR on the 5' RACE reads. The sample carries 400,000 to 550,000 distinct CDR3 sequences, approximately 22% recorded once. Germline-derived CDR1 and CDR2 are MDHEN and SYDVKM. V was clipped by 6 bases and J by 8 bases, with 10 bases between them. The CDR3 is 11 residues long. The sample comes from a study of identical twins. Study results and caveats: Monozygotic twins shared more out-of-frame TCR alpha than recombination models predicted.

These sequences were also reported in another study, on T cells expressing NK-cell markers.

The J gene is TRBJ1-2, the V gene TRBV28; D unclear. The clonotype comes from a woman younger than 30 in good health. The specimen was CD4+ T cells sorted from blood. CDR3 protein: CASSPNEGYTF. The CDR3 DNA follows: TGTGCCAGCAGCCCCAATGAAGGCTACACCTTC.